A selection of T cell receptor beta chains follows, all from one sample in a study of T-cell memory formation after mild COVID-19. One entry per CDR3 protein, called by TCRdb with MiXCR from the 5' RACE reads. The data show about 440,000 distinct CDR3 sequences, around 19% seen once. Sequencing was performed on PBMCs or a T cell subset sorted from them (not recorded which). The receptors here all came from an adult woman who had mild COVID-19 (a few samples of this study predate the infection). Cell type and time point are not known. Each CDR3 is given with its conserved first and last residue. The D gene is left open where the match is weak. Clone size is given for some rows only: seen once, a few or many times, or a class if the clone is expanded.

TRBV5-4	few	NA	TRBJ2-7	TGTGCCAGCAGCTTGGAGGGCTCCCGCGCCTACGAGCAGTACTTC	CASSLEGSRAYEQYF
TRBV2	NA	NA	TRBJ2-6	TGTGCCAGCGCGCCGGGCATCCGCTCTGGGGCCAACGTCCTGACTTTC	CASAPGIRSGANVLTF
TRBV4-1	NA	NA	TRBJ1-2	TGCGCCAGCAGCCAACACCGGGATAAGGATGGCTACACCTTC	CASSQHRDKDGYTF
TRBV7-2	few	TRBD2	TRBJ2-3	TGTGCCAGCAGCTTAGTGGTAGGGCAACTAGCGGGGGACCCACCCACAGATACGCAGTATTTT	CASSLVVGQLAGDPPTDTQYF
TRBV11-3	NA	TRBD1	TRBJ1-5	TGTGCCAGCAGCCCTTCGCCAGGGGACAGGGGTAGTCAGCCCCAGCATTTT	CASSPSPGDRGSQPQHF
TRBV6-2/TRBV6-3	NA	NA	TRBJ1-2	TGTGCCAGCAGCAATAACGCACAGGGACGAGGTGATGGCTACACCTTC	CASSNNAQGRGDGYTF
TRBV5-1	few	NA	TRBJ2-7	TGCGCCAGCAGTCAAGCCCGGACAACCGGGGAGGAGCAGTACTTC	CASSQARTTGEEQYF
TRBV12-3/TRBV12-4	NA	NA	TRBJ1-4	TGTGCCAGCAGCCCACCCGACAGTATTATTGACGGAAAACTGTTTTTT	CASSPPDSIIDGKLFF
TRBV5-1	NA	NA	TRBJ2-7	TGCGCCAGCAGCTCCCTCTCCGAGGGCTCCTACGAGCAGTACTTC	CASSSLSEGSYEQYF
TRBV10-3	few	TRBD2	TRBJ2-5	TGTGCCATCAGTGATGGCGGGGGTTTTCAAGAGACCCAGTACTTC	CAISDGGGFQETQYF
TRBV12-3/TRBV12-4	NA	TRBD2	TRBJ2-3	TGTGCCAGCAGTGCGGGACTAGCGGGAACAGATACGCAGTATTTT	CASSAGLAGTDTQYF
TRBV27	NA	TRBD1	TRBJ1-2	TGTGCCAGCAGTTTACGGGACAGGGGTTATGGCTACACCTTC	CASSLRDRGYGYTF
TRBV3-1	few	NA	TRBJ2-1	TGTGCCAGCAGCCAAGAGGCTAGCTACAATGAGCAGTTCTTC	CASSQEASYNEQFF
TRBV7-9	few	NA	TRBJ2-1	TGTGCCAGCAGCTTACTAGGCCCACTCTACGATGAGCAGTTCTTC	CASSLLGPLYDEQFF
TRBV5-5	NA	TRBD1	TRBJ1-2	TGTGCCAGCAGCCTAGGGACAGTCACTTATGGCTACACCTTC	CASSLGTVTYGYTF
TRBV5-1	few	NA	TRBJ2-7	TGCGCCAGCAGCCCTAGGACAGTACGGGACGAGCAGTACTTC	CASSPRTVRDEQYF
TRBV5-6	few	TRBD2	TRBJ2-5	TGTGCCAGCAGCCTCGGACTAGCGGTGGAGACCCAGTACTTC	CASSLGLAVETQYF
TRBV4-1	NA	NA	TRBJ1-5	TGCGCCAGCAGCCACTGGGCGGAGGATTATAGCAATCAGCCCCAGCATTTT	CASSHWAEDYSNQPQHF
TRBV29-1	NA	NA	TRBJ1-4	TGCAGCGTTGAAGAGGGTAACTCGGAAAAACTGTTTTTT	CSVEEGNSEKLFF
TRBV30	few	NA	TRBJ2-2	TGTGCCTGGAGTGATGTCCTAACCGCGAACACCGGGGAGCTGTTTTTT	CAWSDVLTANTGELFF
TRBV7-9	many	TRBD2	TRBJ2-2	TGTGCCAGCAGGCCATACCGAGGGACGGCGGGACTAGCGCCCACCGGGGAGCTGTTTTTT	CASRPYRGTAGLAPTGELFF
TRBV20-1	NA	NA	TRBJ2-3	TGCAGTGCTAGAAAGACGCTACAAGATACGCAGTATTTT	CSARKTLQDTQYF
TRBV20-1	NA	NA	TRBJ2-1	TGCAGTGCTAGAGATCGCCTTTATTATGAGCAGTTCTTC	CSARDRLYYEQFF
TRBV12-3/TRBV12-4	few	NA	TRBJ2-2	TGTGCCGCAGGGCGGGTCACCGGGGAGCTGTTTTTT	CAAGRVTGELFF
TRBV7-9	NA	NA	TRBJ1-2	TGTGCCAGCAGCCGTGACGCATTCTATGGCTACACCTTC	CASSRDAFYGYTF
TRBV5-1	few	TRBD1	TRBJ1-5	TGCGCCAGCAGCTTGGGGGGACAGGGGGCGGAAGGTAGCAATCAGCCCCAGCATTTT	CASSLGGQGAEGSNQPQHF